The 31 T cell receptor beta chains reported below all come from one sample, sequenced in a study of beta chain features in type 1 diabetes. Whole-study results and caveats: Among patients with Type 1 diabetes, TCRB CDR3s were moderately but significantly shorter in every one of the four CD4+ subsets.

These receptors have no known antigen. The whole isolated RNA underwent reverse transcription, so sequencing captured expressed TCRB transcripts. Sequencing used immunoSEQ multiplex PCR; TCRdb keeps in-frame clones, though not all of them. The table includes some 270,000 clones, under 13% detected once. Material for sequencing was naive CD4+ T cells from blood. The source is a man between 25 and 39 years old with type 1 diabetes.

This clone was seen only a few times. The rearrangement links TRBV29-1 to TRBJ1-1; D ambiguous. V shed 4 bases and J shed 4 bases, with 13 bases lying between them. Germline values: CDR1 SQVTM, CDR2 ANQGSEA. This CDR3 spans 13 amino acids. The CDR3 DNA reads TGCAGCGTTGTGAGGGCTCTGGTCACTGAAGCTTTCTTT. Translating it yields CSVVRALVTEAFF.

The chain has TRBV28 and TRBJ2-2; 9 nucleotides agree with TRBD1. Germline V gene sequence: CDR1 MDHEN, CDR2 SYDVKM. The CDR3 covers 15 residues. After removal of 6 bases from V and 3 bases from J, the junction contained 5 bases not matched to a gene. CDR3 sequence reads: CASRTTGGDTGELFF. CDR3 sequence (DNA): TGTGCCAGCAGGACAACAGGGGGCGACACCGGGGAGCTGTTTTTT.

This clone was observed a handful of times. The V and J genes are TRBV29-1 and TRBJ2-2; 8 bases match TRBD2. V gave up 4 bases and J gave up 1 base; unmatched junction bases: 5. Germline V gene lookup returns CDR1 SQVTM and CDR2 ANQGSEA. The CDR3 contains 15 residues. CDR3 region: CSVGGTRGNTGELFF. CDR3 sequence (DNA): TGCAGCGTTGGGGGGACTAGGGGGAACACCGGGGAGCTGTTTTTT.

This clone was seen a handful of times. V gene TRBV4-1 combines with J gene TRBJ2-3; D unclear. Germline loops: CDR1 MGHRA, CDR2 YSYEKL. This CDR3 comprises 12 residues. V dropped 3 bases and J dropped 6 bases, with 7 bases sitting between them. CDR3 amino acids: CASSQTGDTQYF. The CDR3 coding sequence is TGCGCCAGCAGCCAGACCGGGGATACGCAGTATTTT.

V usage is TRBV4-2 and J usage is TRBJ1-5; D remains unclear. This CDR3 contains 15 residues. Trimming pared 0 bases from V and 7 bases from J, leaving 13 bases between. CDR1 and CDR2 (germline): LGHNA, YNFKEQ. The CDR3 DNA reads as TGTGCCAGCAGCCAAGAAGACGCGGGCTGGCAGCCCCAGCATTTT. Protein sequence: CASSQEDAGWQPQHF.

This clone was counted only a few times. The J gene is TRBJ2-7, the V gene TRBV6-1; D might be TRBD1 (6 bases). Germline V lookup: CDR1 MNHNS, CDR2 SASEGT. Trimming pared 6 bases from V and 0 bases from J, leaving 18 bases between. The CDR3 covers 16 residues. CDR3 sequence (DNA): TGTGCCAGCAGGGAAACGGGACACCGCAGCTCCTACGAGCAGTACTTC. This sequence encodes CASRETGHRSSYEQYF.

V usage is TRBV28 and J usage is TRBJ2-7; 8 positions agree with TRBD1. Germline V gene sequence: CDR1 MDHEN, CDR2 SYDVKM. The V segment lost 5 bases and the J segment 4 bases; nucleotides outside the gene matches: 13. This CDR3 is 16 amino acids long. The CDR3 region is CASSLSRTGPAYEQYF. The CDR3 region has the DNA TGTGCCAGCAGTCTCTCAAGGACAGGGCCGGCGTACGAGCAGTACTTC.

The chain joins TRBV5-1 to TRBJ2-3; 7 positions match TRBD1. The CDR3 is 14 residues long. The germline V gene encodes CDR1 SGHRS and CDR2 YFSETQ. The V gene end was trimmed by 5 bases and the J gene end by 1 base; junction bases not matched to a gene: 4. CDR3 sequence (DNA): TGCGCCAGCAGACCTACAGGGGGCACAGATACGCAGTATTTT. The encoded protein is CASRPTGGTDTQYF. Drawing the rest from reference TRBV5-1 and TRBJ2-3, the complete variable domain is KAGVTQTPRYLIKTRGQQVTLSCSPISGHRSVSWYQQTPGQGLQFLFEYFSETQRNKGNFPGRFSGRQFSNSRSEMNVSTLELGDSALYLCASRPTGGTDTQYFGPGTRLTVL.

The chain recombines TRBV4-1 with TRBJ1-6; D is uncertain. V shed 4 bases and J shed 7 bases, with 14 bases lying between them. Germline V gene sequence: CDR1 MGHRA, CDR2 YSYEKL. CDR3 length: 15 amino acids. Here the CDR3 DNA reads TGCGCCAGCAGCCTCCGGGGAACCAGGAATTCACCCCTCCACTTT. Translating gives CASSLRGTRNSPLHF.

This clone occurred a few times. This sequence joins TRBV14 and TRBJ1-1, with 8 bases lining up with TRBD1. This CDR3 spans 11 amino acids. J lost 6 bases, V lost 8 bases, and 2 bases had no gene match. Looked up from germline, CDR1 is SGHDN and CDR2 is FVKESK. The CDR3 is CASGQGPEAFF. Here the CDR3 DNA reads TGTGCCAGCGGACAGGGTCCTGAAGCTTTCTTT.

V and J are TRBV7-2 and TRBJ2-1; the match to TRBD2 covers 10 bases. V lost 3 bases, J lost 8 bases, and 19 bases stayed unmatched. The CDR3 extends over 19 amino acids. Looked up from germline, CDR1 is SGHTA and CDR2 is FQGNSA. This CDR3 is CASSFTVLGAGGPRYEQFF. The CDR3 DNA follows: TGTGCCAGCAGCTTCACCGTACTGGGAGCGGGGGGGCCGAGGTATGAGCAGTTCTTC. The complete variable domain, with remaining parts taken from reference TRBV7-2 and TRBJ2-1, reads GAGVSQSPSNKVTEKGKDVELRCDPISGHTALYWYRQSLGQGLEFLIYFQGNSAPDKSGLPSDRFSAERTGGSVSTLTIQRTQQEDSAVYLCASSFTVLGAGGPRYEQFFGPGTRLTVL.

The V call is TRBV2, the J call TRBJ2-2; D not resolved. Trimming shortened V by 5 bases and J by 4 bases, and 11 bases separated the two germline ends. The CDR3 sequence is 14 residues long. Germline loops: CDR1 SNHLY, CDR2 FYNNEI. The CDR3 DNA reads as TGTGCCAGCAGTTCCCGCGATATCACCGGGGAGCTGTTTTTT. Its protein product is CASSSRDITGELFF. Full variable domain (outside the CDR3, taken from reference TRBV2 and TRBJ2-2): EPEVTQTPSHQVTQMGQEVILRCVPISNHLYFYWYRQILGQKVEFLVSFYNNEISEKSEIFDDQFSVERPDGSNFTLKIRSTKLEDSAMYFCASSSRDITGELFFGEGSRLTVL.

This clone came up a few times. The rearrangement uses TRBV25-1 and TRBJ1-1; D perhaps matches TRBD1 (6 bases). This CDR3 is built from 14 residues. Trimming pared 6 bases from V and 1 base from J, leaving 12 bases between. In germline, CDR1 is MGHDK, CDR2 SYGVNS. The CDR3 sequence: CASRSRGANTEAFF. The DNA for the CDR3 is TGTGCCAGCAGATCCCGGGGGGCGAACACTGAAGCTTTCTTT.

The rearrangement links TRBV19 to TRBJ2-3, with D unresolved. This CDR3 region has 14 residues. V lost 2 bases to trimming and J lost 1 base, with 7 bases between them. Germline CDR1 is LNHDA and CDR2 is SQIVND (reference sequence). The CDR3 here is CASSILARTDTQYF. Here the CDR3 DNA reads TGTGCCAGTAGTATACTGGCCCGCACAGATACGCAGTATTTT.

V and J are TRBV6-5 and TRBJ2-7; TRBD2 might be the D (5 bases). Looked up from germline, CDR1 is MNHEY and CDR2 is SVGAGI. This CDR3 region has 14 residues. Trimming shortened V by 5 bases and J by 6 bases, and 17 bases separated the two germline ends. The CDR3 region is CASSTREKGGEQYF. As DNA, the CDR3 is TGTGCCAGCAGTACCCGGGAAAAGGGCGGCGAGCAGTACTTC.

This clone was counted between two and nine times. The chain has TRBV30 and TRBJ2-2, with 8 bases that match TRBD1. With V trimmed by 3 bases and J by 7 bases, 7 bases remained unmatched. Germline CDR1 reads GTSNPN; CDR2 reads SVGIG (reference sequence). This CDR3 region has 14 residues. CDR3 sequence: CAWSLTGANGELFF. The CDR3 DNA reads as TGTGCCTGGAGCCTGACAGGGGCAAACGGGGAGCTGTTTTTT.

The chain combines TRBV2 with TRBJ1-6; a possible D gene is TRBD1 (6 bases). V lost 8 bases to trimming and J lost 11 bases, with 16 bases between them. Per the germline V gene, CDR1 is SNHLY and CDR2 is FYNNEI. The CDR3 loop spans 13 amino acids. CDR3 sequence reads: CASEGEQGTPLHF. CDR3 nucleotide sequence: TGTGCCAGCGAGGGGGAGCAGGGTACACCCCTCCACTTT.

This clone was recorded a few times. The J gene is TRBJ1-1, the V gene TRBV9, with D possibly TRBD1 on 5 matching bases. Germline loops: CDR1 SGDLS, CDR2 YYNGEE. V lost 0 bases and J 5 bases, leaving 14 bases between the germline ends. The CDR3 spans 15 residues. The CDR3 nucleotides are TGTGCCAGCAGCGTAGCTATACAGGAAGGGACTGAAGCTTTCTTT. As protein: CASSVAIQEGTEAFF.

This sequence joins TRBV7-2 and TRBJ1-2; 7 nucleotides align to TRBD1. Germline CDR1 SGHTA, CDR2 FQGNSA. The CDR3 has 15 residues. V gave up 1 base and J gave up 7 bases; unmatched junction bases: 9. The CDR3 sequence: CASSLGTGISGGYTF. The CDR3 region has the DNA TGTGCCAGCAGCTTAGGGACAGGAATATCTGGTGGCTACACCTTC.

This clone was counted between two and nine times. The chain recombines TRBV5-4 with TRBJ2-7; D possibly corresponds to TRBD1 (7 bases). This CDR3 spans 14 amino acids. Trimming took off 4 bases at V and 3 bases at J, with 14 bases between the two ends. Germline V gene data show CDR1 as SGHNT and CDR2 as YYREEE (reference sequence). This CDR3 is CASSAGTESYEQYF. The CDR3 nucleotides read TGTGCCAGCAGCGCGGGGACAGAAAGCTACGAGCAGTACTTC.

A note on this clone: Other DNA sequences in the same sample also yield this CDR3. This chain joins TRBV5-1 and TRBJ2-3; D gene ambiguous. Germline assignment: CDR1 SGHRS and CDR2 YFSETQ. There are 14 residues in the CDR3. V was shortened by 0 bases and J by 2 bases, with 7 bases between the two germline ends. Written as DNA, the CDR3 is TGCGCCAGCAGCTTGGGTACAGCCACAGATACGCAGTATTTT. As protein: CASSLGTATDTQYF. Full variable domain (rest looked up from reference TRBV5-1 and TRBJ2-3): KAGVTQTPRYLIKTRGQQVTLSCSPISGHRSVSWYQQTPGQGLQFLFEYFSETQRNKGNFPGRFSGRQFSNSRSEMNVSTLELGDSALYLCASSLGTATDTQYFGPGTRLTVL.

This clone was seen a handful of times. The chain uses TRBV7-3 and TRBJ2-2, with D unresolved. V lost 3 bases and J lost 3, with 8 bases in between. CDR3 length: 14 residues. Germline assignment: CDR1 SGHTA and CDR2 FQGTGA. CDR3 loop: CASSFELYTGELFF. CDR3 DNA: TGTGCCAGCAGCTTCGAACTTTACACCGGGGAGCTGTTTTTT.

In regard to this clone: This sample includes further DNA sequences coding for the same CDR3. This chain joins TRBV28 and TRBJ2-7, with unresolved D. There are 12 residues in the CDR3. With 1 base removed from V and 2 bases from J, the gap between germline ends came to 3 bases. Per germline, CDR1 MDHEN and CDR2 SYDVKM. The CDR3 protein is CASSLLAYEQYF. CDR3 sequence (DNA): TGTGCCAGCAGTTTATTAGCCTACGAGCAGTACTTC.

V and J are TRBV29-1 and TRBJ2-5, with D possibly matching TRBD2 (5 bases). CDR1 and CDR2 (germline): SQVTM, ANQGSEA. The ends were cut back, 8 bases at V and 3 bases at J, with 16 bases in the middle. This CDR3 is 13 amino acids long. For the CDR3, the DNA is TGCAGCATTGCCGGACTTACCGAAGAGACCCAGTACTTC. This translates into CSIAGLTEETQYF.

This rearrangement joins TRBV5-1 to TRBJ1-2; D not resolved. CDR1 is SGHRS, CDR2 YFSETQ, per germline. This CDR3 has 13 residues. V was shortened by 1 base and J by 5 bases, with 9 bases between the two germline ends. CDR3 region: CASSLMSYYGYTF. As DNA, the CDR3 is TGCGCCAGCAGCTTGATGAGCTATTATGGCTACACCTTC.

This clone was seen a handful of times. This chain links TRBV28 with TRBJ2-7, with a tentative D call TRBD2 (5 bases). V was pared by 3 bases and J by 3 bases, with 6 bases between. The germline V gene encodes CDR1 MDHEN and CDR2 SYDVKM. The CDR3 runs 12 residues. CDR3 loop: CASSLRDYEQYF. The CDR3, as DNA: TGTGCCAGCAGTTTGAGGGACTACGAGCAGTACTTC.

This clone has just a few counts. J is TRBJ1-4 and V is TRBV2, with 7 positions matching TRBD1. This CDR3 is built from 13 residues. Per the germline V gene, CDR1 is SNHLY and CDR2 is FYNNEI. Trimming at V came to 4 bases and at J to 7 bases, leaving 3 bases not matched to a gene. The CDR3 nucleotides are TGTGCCAGCAGTGGACAGGGAACTGAAAAACTGTTTTTT. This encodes CASSGQGTEKLFF.

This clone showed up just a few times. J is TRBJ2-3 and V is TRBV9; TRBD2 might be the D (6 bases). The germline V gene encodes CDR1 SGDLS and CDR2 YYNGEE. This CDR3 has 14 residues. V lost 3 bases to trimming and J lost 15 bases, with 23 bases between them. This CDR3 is CASSATSPRDPAYF. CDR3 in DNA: TGTGCCAGCAGCGCCACTAGTCCGCGGGACCCGGCTTATTTT.

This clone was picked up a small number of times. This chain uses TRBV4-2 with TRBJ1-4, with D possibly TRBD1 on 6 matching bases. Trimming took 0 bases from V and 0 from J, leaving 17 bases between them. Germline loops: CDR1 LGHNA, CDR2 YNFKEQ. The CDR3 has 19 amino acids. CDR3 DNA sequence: TGTGCCAGCAGCCAAGATTGGCAGGGGTACGGTCCAACTAATGAAAAACTGTTTTTT. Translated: CASSQDWQGYGPTNEKLFF.

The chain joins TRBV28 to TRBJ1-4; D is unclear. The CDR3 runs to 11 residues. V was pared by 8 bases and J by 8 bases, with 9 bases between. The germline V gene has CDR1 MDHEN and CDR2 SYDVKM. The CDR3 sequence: CASQEREKLFF. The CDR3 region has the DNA TGTGCCAGCCAGGAGCGGGAAAAACTGTTTTTT.

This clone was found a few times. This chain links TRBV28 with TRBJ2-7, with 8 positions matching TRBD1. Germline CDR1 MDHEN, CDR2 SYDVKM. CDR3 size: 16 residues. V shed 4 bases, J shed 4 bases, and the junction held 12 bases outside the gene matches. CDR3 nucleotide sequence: TGTGCCAGCAGTTACAACACGGCAGGGGGCGGATACGAGCAGTACTTC. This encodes CASSYNTAGGGYEQYF.